The next 21 T cell receptor beta chains were all read from a single sample in a study of Ad26.COV2.S vaccination and SARS-CoV-2 variants. The treatment denotes: some 19 received Ad26.COV2.S at low or high dose, single or two shots; about 5 received placebo; per-sample allocation not given. The investigators took samples on day 63 after the first vaccine or placebo injection. Sequencing used immunoSEQ multiplex PCR; TCRdb keeps in-frame clones, though not all of them. Among some 460,000 clones listed, around 89% were seen once. The source material was peripheral blood, sampled in a trial of Ad26.COV2.S vaccine versus placebo. The receptor set was obtained from a person between 18 and 65 years old who received the Ad26.COV2.S COVID-19 vaccine or a placebo.

The chain employs TRBV18 and TRBJ1-1; tentative D call: TRBD1 (6 bases). Trimming cost V 2 bases and J 5 bases, with 18 bases left between them. The CDR3 runs 16 residues. CDR1 KGHSH and CDR2 LQKENI come from the germline V gene. The CDR3 region has the DNA TGTGCCAGCTCACCAAATATTCCAGGGGCTGGAACTGAAGCTTTCTTT. Amino acid sequence: CASSPNIPGAGTEAFF.

The rearrangement joins TRBV6-1 to TRBJ1-2; D is unclear. Germline-derived CDR1 and CDR2 are MNHNS and SASEGT. V was clipped by 1 base and J by 5 bases, with 11 bases between them. CDR3 size: 14 residues. This chain's CDR3 is CASSEEPASYGYTF. CDR3 in DNA: TGTGCCAGCAGTGAAGAACCAGCGTCTTATGGCTACACCTTC.

About this clone itself: The same CDR3 also results from other DNA sequences found in this sample. The chain links TRBV18 to TRBJ1-5; D is unclear. V dropped 3 bases and J dropped 2 bases, with 5 bases sitting between them. The germline CDR1 and CDR2 sequences are KGHSH and LQKENI. The CDR3 contains 13 residues. The CDR3 nucleotides are TGTGCCAGCTCACCCGAGGGCAATCAGCCCCAGCATTTT. Translating it yields CASSPEGNQPQHF.

This rearrangement joins TRBV19 to TRBJ2-1; the match to TRBD2 covers 9 bases. The J segment lost 2 bases and the V segment lost 4 bases, leaving 6 bases of the junction unmatched. Germline CDR1 LNHDA, CDR2 SQIVND (reference sequence). This CDR3 region has 16 residues. CDR3 DNA: TGTGCCAGTAGTACCCCGCGGGGGGGCACCTACAATGAGCAGTTCTTC. It encodes CASSTPRGGTYNEQFF.

A note on this clone: Other DNA sequences within the sample encode an identical CDR3. The chain links TRBV12-3 or TRBV12-4 to TRBJ1-2; D might be TRBD1 (6 bases). V lost 5 bases and J lost 2, with 9 bases in between. The CDR3 length is 13 residues. The CDR3: CASSLTGNYGYTF. The CDR3 DNA reads as TGTGCCAGCAGTCTAACAGGGAACTATGGCTACACCTTC.

V is TRBV7-3 and J is TRBJ1-1; 11 bases match TRBD1. The CDR3 runs 14 residues. The V gene end was trimmed by 4 bases and the J gene end by 4 bases; junction bases not matched to a gene: 2. Germline V gene sequence: CDR1 SGHTA, CDR2 FQGTGA. CDR3 sequence (DNA): TGTGCCAGCAGCTCCGGGACAGGGGGCACTGAAGCTTTCTTT. Translating it yields CASSSGTGGTEAFF.

V is TRBV30 and J is TRBJ2-1; 8 bases line up with TRBD2. Germline CDR1 is GTSNPN and CDR2 is SVGIG (reference sequence). The CDR3 extends over 13 amino acids. V was pared by 2 bases and J by 8 bases, with 5 bases of the junction left unmatched. As DNA, the CDR3 is TGTGCCTGGAGTACTAGCGGTGAAGATGAGCAGTTCTTC. Its protein is CAWSTSGEDEQFF.

V is TRBV2 and J is TRBJ2-7; 9 bases align to TRBD2. Germline CDR1 reads SNHLY; CDR2 reads FYNNEI. With V trimmed by 5 bases and J by 3 bases, 5 bases remained unmatched. This CDR3 region has 14 residues. The CDR3 bases are TGTGCCAGCAGTCGTAGCGGGGGCCGCTACGAGCAGTACTTC. Translated, it gives CASSRSGGRYEQYF.

The chain employs TRBV4-3 and TRBJ2-5; 7 bases match TRBD1. Germline loops: CDR1 LGHNA, CDR2 YSLEER. The CDR3 length is 14 residues. Unmatched junction bases numbered 3, after V lost 1 base and J lost 4 bases. The CDR3 DNA reads as TGCGCCAGCAGCCAAGGACAGGGTTCAGAGACCCAGTACTTC. It encodes CASSQGQGSETQYF.

This chain joins TRBV5-5 and TRBJ2-1; D gene ambiguous. This CDR3 has 14 amino acids. V lost 2 bases and J lost 6, with 12 bases in between. Germline lookup yields CDR1 SGHKS and CDR2 YYEKEE (reference sequence). The chain's CDR3 is CASSLALSPNEQFF. The CDR3 bases are TGTGCCAGCAGCTTAGCGTTATCTCCCAATGAGCAGTTCTTC.

J is TRBJ2-3 and V is TRBV6-4; possible D gene TRBD2, 6 bases. The germline CDR1 and CDR2 sequences are MRHNA and SNTAGT. Trimming cost V 4 bases and J 3 bases, with 14 bases left between them. The CDR3 loop spans 15 amino acids. CDR3 amino acids: CASSAAVGGTDTQYF. The CDR3 DNA is TGTGCCAGCAGTGCAGCGGTGGGGGGTACAGATACGCAGTATTTT.

The chain is built from TRBV5-1 and TRBJ1-1, with 7 bases lining up with TRBD1. V lost 0 bases and J lost 1; bases outside the gene matches: 6. The germline gives CDR1 SGHRS, CDR2 YFSETQ. This CDR3 comprises 16 residues. CDR3 DNA sequence: TGCGCCAGCAGCTTGGAAGGGGGCTTGAAGAACACTGAAGCTTTCTTT. Translated, it gives CASSLEGGLKNTEAFF.

The gene calls are TRBV29-1 and TRBJ2-1, with D maybe TRBD2 (6 bases). From germline, CDR1 is SQVTM and CDR2 ANQGSEA. The CDR3 is made up of 15 amino acids. V lost 1 base to trimming and J lost 5 bases, with 15 bases between them. CDR3 residues: CSVEAPPGANNEQFF. The CDR3 DNA follows: TGCAGCGTTGAAGCCCCCCCGGGAGCCAACAATGAGCAGTTCTTC.

The chain uses TRBV28 and TRBJ1-1; D remains ambiguous. The length of the CDR3 is 16 residues. Trimming pared 6 bases from V and 0 bases from J, leaving 17 bases between. Looked up from germline, CDR1 is MDHEN and CDR2 is SYDVKM. CDR3 in amino acids: CASSYRGWRLNTEAFF. CDR3 sequence (DNA): TGTGCCAGCAGCTACCGCGGGTGGCGGCTGAACACTGAAGCTTTCTTT.

The gene calls are TRBV3-1 (or the pseudogene TRBV3-2) and TRBJ1-6, with D hard to call. This CDR3 is built from 19 residues. The germline gives CDR1 LGHDT, CDR2 YNNKEL (reference sequence). Trimming took 0 bases from V and 0 from J, leaving 15 bases between them. The DNA of the CDR3 is TGTGCCAGCAGCCAAGACGGGCACGGAGTCTACTCCTATAATTCACCCCTCCACTTT. Its translation: CASSQDGHGVYSYNSPLHF.

CDR3 DNA: TGTGCCAGTAGTTCCCCGGGGGCCCGGGAGACCCAGTACTTC. Protein: CASSSPGARETQYF. The chain combines TRBV19 with TRBJ2-5, with D perhaps being TRBD1 or TRBD2 (6 bases each). V was clipped by 5 bases and J by 5 bases, with 15 bases between them. The CDR3 spans 14 residues. Germline values: CDR1 LNHDA, CDR2 SQIVND (reference sequence).

This chain connects TRBV6-1 to TRBJ1-4; the D is unclear. This CDR3 is built from 14 residues. Trimming stripped 1 base from V and 7 bases from J, with 10 bases between. Germline assignment: CDR1 MNHNS and CDR2 SASEGT. The CDR3 loop is CASSEGSASEKLFF. The CDR3 bases are TGTGCCAGCAGTGAAGGGTCCGCCAGTGAAAAACTGTTTTTT.

The chain has TRBV6-1 and TRBJ1-2; possibly TRBD1 for D (6 bases). Germline V CDR1 and CDR2: MNHNS, SASEGT. CDR3 length equals 14 residues. Trimming removed 8 bases from V and 8 bases from J, with 21 bases in between. The CDR3 coding sequence is TGTGCCAGCTCCCGAAGGGCAGGGGAAGACGGCTACACCTTC. Amino acid sequence: CASSRRAGEDGYTF.

This chain links TRBV19 with TRBJ2-7; weak D call: TRBD2 (6 bases). V dropped 5 bases and J dropped 1 base, with 9 bases sitting between them. The CDR3 consists of 13 residues. The germline V gene has CDR1 LNHDA and CDR2 SQIVND (reference sequence). CDR3 amino acids: CASSVADSYEQYF. Written as DNA, the CDR3 is TGTGCCAGTAGTGTAGCGGATTCCTACGAGCAGTACTTC.

The chain is built from TRBV18 and TRBJ2-2, with 9 bases identical to TRBD2. Germline values: CDR1 KGHSH, CDR2 LQKENI. V dropped 3 bases and J dropped 4; count of bases not matched to a gene: 9. The CDR3 runs 17 residues. The CDR3 DNA reads TGTGCCAGCTCACCGACCGGACTAGCGTCTGGCACCGGGGAGCTGTTTTTT. This sequence encodes CASSPTGLASGTGELFF.

In its sample, this clone was seen once. The chain links TRBV15 to TRBJ2-1; possibly TRBD1 or TRBD2 for D (6 bases each). Trimming shortened V by 2 bases and J by 4 bases, and 18 bases separated the two germline ends. The CDR3 runs 17 residues. Per the germline V gene, CDR1 is LNHNV and CDR2 is YYDKDF (reference sequence). The CDR3 loop is CATSRRNSRGAYNEQFF. The CDR3 region has the DNA TGTGCCACCAGCAGACGCAATTCTAGGGGGGCATACAATGAGCAGTTCTTC.